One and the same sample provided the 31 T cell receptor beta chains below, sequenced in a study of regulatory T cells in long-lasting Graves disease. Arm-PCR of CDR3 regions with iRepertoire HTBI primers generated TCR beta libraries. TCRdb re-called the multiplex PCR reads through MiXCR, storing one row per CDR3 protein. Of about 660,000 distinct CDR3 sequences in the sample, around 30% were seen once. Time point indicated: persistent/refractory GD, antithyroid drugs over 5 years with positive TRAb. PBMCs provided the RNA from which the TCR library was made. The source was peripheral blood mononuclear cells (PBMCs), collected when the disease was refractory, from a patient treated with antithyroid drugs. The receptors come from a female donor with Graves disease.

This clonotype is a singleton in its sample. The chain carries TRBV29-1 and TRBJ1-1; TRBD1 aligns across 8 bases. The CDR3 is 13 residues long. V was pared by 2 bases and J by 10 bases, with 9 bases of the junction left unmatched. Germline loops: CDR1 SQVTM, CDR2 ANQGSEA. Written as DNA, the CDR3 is TGCAGCGTTGAACCCTCGGGCGGGACAGGAGCTTTCTTT. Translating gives CSVEPSGGTGAFF.

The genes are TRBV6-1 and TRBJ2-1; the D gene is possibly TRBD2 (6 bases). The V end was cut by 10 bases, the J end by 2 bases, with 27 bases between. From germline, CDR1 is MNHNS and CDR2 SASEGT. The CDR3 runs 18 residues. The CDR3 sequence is CATTAGTWPTRTYNEQFF. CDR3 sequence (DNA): TGTGCCACCACCGCGGGGACGTGGCCCACCCGAACCTACAATGAGCAGTTCTTC.

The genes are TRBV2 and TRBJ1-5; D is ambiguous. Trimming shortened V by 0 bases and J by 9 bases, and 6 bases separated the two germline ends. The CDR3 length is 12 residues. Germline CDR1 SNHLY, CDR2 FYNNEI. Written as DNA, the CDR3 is TGTGCCAGCAGTGAAGCGGGAGGGCCCCAGCATTTT. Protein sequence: CASSEAGGPQHF.

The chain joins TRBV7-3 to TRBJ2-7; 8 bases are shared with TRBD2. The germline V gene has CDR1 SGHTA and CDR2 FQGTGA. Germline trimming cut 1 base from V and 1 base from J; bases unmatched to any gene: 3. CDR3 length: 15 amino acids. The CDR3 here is CASSLRPGGSYEQYF. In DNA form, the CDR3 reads TGTGCCAGCAGCTTAAGACCGGGGGGGTCCTACGAGCAGTACTTC.

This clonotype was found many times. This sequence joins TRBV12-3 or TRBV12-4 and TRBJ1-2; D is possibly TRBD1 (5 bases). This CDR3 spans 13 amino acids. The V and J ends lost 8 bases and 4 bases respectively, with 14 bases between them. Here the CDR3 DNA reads TGTGCCAGCCACATCGGGGCGGGCTATGGCTACACCTTC. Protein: CASHIGAGYGYTF.

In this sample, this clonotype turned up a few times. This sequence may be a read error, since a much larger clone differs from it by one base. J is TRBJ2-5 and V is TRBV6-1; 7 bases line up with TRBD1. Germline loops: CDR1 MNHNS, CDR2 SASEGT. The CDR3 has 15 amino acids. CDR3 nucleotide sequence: TGTGCCGGCAGCCCAGGACAGGCCCCTCCGGAGACCCAGTACTTC. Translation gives CAGSPGQAPPETQYF.

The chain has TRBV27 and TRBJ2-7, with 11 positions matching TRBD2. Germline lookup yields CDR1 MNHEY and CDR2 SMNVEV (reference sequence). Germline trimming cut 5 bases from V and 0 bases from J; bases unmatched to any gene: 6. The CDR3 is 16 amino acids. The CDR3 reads CASSPGLAEDSYEQYF. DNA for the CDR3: TGTGCCAGCAGTCCGGGACTAGCGGAGGACTCCTACGAGCAGTACTTC.

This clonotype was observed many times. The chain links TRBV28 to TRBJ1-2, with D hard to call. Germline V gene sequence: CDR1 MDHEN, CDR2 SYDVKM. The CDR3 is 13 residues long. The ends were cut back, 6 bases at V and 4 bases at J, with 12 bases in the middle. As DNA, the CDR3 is TGTGCCAGCAGCCCCCTCCGAAGCTATGGCTACACCTTC. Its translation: CASSPLRSYGYTF.

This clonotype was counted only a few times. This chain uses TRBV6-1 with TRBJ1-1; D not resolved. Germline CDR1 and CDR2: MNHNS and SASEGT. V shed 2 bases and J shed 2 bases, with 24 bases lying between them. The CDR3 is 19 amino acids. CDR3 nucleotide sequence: TGTGCCAGCAGTGAACCTGGGCTCTCCAATTATAATGCCAACACTGAAGCTTTCTTT. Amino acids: CASSEPGLSNYNANTEAFF.

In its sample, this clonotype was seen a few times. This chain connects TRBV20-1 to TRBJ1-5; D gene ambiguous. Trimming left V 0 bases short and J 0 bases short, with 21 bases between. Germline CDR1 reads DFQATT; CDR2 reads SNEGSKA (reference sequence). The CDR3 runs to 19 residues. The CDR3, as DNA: TGCAGTGCTAGAGATTTGCCGGGGATGACTCCATATAGCAATCAGCCCCAGCATTTT. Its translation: CSARDLPGMTPYSNQPQHF.

CDR3 coding DNA: TGTGCCAGCAGCCAAAAGGGCTACCGAAAGTACTTC. Residues: CASSQKGYRKYF. V gene TRBV7-8 combines with J gene TRBJ2-7, with no clear D. Germline values: CDR1 SGHVS, CDR2 FQNEAQ. V gave up 5 bases and J gave up 11 bases, with 16 bases separating them. CDR3 length: 12 amino acids.

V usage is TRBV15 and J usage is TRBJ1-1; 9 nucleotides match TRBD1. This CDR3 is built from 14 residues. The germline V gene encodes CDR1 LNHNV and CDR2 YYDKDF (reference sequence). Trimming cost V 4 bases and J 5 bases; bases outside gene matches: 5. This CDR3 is CATSNRGRGTEAFF. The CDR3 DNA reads TGTGCCACCAGCAACAGGGGGCGAGGAACTGAAGCTTTCTTT. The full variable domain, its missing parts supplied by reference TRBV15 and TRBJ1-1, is DAMVIQNPRYQVTQFGKPVTLSCSQTLNHNVMYWYQQKSSQAPKLLFHYYDKDFNNEADTPDNFQSRRPNTSFCFLDIRSPGLGDTAMYLCATSNRGRGTEAFFGQGTRLTVV.

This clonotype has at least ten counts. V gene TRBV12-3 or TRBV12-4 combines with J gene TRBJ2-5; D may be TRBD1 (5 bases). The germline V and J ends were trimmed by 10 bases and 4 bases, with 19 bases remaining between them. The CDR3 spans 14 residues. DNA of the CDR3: TGTGCCACCCGAGGTGGGGCGTTAGGAGAGACCCAGTACTTC. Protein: CATRGGALGETQYF.

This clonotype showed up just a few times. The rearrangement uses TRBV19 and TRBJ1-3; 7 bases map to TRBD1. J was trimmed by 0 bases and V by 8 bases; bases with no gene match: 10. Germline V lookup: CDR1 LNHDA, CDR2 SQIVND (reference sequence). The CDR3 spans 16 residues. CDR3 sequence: CASHPWDSLSGNTIYF. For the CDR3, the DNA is TGTGCCAGTCACCCTTGGGACAGTCTCTCTGGAAACACCATATATTTT.

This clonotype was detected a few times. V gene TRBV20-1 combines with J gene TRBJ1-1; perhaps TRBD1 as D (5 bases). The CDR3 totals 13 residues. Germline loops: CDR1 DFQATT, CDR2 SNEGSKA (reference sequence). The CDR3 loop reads CRGYLGVRTEAFF. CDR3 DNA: TGCAGAGGTTACTTAGGGGTTCGTACTGAAGCTTTCTTT.

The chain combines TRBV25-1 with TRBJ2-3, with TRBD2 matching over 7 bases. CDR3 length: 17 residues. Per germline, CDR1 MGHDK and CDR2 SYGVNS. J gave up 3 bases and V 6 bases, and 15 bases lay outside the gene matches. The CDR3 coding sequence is TGTGCCAGCAGCGAGTTGTCCGGGAGGATGAGAACAGATACGCAGTATTTT. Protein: CASSELSGRMRTDTQYF.

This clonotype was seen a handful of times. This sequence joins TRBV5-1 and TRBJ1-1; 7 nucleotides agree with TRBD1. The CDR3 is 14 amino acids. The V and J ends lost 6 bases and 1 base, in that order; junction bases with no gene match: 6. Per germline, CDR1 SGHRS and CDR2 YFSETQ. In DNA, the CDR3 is TGCGCCAGCACCCCGTGGACAGGGAACACTGAAGCTTTCTTT. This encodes CASTPWTGNTEAFF.

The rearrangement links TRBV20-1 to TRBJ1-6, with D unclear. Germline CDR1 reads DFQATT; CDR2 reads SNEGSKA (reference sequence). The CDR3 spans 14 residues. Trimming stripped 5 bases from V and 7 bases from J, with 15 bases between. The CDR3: CSAAQSIQNSPLHF. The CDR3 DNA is TGCAGTGCTGCCCAGTCAATACAAAATTCACCCCTCCACTTT.

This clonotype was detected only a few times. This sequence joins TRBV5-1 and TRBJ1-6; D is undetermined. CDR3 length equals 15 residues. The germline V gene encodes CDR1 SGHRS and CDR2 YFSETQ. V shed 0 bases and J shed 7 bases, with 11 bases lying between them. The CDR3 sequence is CASSLEPAWNSPLHF. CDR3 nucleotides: TGCGCCAGCAGCTTGGAGCCCGCATGGAATTCACCCCTCCACTTT.

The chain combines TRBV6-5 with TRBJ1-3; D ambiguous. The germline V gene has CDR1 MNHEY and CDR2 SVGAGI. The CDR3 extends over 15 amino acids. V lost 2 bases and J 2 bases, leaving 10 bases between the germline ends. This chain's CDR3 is CASSYRGSTGNTIYF. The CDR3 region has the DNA TGTGCCAGCAGTTACAGAGGGAGCACTGGAAACACCATATATTTT.

The CDR3 protein is CASSFRTDGVSNQPQHF. CDR3 nucleotide sequence: TGTGCCAGCAGTTTCCGGACAGATGGGGTGAGCAATCAGCCCCAGCATTTT. The rearrangement uses TRBV12-3 or TRBV12-4 and TRBJ1-5; D might be TRBD1 (6 bases). Trimming removed 3 bases from V and 1 base from J, with 16 bases in between. The CDR3 consists of 17 residues.

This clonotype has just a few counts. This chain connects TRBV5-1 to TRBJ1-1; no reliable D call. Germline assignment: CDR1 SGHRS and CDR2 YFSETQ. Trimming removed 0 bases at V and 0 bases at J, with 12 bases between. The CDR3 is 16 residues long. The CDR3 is CASSLEVSLMNTEAFF. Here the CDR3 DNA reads TGCGCCAGCAGCTTGGAGGTCAGTCTAATGAACACTGAAGCTTTCTTT. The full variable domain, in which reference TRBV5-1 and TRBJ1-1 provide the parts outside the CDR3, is KAGVTQTPRYLIKTRGQQVTLSCSPISGHRSVSWYQQTPGQGLQFLFEYFSETQRNKGNFPGRFSGRQFSNSRSEMNVSTLELGDSALYLCASSLEVSLMNTEAFFGQGTRLTVV.

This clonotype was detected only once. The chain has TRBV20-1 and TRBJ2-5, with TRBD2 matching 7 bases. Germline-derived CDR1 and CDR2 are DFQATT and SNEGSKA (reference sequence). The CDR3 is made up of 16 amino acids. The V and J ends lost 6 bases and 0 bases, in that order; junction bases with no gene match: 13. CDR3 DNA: TGCAGTGCCGTGTTAGACGGGGGGTTGTACCAAGAGACCCAGTACTTC. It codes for CSAVLDGGLYQETQYF.

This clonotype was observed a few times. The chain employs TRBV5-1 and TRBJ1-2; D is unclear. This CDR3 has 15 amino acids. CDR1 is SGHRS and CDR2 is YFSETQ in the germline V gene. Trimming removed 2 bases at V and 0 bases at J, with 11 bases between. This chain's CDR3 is CASSLIVGSNYGYTF. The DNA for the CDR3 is TGCGCCAGCAGCTTAATCGTAGGTTCTAACTATGGCTACACCTTC.

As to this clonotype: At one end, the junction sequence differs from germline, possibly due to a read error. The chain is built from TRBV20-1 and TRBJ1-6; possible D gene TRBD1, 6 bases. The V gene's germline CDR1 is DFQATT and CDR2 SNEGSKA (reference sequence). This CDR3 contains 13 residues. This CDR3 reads CSARANRDSPLRF. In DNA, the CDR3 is TGCAGTGCCAGGGCTAACAGGGATTCACCCCTCCGCTTT.

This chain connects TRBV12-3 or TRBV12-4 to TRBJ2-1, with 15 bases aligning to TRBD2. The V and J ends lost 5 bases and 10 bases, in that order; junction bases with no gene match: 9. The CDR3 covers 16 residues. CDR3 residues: CASSPRTSGREGEQFF. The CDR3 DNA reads TGTGCCAGCAGTCCCAGGACTAGCGGGAGGGAGGGAGAGCAGTTCTTC.

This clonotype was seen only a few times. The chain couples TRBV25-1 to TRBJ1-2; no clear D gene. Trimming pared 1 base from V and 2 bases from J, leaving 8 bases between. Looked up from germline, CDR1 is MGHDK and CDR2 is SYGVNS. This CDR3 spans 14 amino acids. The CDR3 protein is CASSEFGENYGYTF. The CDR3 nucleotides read TGTGCCAGCAGTGAATTTGGTGAGAACTATGGCTACACCTTC.

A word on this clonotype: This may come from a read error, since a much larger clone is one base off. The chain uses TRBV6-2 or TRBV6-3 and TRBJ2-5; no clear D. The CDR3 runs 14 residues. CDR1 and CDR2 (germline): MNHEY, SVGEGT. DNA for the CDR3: TGTGCCAGCGGTTACGCGTCCCCTCGGGAGACCCAGTACTTC. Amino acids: CASGYASPRETQYF.

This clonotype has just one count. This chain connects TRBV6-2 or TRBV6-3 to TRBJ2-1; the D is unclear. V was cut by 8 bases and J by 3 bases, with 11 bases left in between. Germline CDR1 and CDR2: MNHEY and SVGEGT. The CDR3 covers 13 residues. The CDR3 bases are TGTGCCAGCTCGAATACGCTCTACAATGAGCAGTTCTTC. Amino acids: CASSNTLYNEQFF.

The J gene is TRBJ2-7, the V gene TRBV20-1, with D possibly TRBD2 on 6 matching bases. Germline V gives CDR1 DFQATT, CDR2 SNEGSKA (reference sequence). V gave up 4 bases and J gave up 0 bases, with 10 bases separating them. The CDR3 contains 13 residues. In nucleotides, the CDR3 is TGCAGTGCTACTAGCGAGAGCTCCTACGAGCAGTACTTC. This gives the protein CSATSESSYEQYF.

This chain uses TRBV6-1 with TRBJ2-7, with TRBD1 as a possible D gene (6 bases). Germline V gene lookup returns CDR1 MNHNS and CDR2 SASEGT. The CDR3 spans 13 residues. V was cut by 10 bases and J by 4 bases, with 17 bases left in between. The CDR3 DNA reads TGTGCCACGGCGAGGGACATACGATACGAGCAGTACTTC. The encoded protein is CATARDIRYEQYF.